This T cell receptor (beta chain) was retrieved from a study of siplizumab effects on memory and regulatory T cells. Clones were sequenced by immunoSEQ multiplex PCR, and TCRdb holds only the in-frame ones, with some missing. The table lists approximately 82,000 clones, over 80% of them singletons, with 1.5% to 1.7% in the top ten. Germline V gene sequence: CDR1 SNHLY, CDR2 FYNNEI. This CDR3 is built from 12 residues. With 5 bases removed from V and 4 bases from J, the gap between germline ends came to 8 bases. The TCR sequence derives from a human donor in good health. Input material: Tregs sorted from blood. The chain is built from TRBV2 and TRBJ1-2; D gene ambiguous. The CDR3 bases are TGTGCCAGCAGTAGAGAGTCCTATGGCTACACCTTC. This codes for CASSRESYGYTF.